The 10 T cell receptor beta chains presented below share a single source sample, sequenced in a study of CD8+ T cells in alopecia areata. Extraction and reverse transcription of RNA yielded cDNA as the sequencing template. Only in-frame clones appear in the TCRdb table, and some are missing; sequencing was by immunoSEQ multiplex PCR. The sample has about 260,000 clones, roughly 60% seen once. The treatment was: oral pan-JAK inhibitor, 5-10 mg twice daily. The specimen was CD4+ T cells sorted from blood, collected at week 52, from a patient treated with tofacitinib. The receptors derive from a human donor with alopecia areata.

The chain links TRBV4-1 to TRBJ2-5; weak D call: TRBD1 (5 bases). Trimming removed 2 bases from V and 5 bases from J, with 12 bases in between. Germline CDR1 reads MGHRA; CDR2 reads YSYEKL. This CDR3 region has 14 residues. The CDR3 DNA reads TGCGCCAGCAGCCAACCCAGGGTCGGGGAGACCCAGTACTTC. Translation: CASSQPRVGETQYF.

This chain links TRBV5-6 with TRBJ1-6; D is unresolved. The CDR3 contains 14 residues. Germline V gene lookup returns CDR1 SGHDT and CDR2 YYEEEE. The ends were cut back, 3 bases at V and 10 bases at J, with 14 bases in the middle. CDR3 sequence: CASSWRVEGSPLHF. The CDR3 region has the DNA TGTGCCAGCAGCTGGCGGGTCGAGGGATCACCCCTCCACTTT. Looking up the rest from reference TRBV5-6 and TRBJ1-6 gives the full variable domain: DAGVTQSPTHLIKTRGQQVTLRCSPKSGHDTVSWYQQALGQGPQFIFQYYEEEERQRGNFPDRFSGHQFPNYSSELNVNALLLGDSALYLCASSWRVEGSPLHFGNGTRLTVT.

The gene calls are TRBV7-9 and TRBJ2-7; D is unresolved. With 3 bases removed from V and 1 base from J, the gap between germline ends came to 7 bases. This CDR3 has 13 residues. Germline V gene data show CDR1 as SEHNR and CDR2 as FQNEAQ (reference sequence). The CDR3 here is CASSFLESYEQYF. The CDR3, as DNA: TGTGCCAGCAGCTTTCTCGAATCCTACGAGCAGTACTTC.

The V gene is TRBV29-1, the J gene TRBJ2-7; 8 bases align to TRBD1. CDR1 and CDR2 from the germline V gene are SQVTM and ANQGSEA. CDR3 size: 13 residues. V lost 4 bases and J lost 2; bases outside the gene matches: 4. The CDR3 DNA reads as TGCAGCGTTGGCGGACAGGGACCCTACGAGCAGTACTTC. It yields the protein CSVGGQGPYEQYF.

This clone was observed a single time. This chain links TRBV30 with TRBJ2-5; the D is unclear. V shed 0 bases and J shed 10 bases, with 9 bases lying between them. This CDR3 has 11 residues. Germline CDR1 reads GTSNPN; CDR2 reads SVGIG (reference sequence). Here the CDR3 DNA reads TGTGCCTGGAGTGTACTCCTGGGCCAGTACTTC. Protein product: CAWSVLLGQYF.

The CDR3 spells CAWSPRQGSSNQPQHF. The CDR3 DNA reads TGTGCCTGGAGCCCCCGACAGGGATCTAGCAATCAGCCCCAGCATTTT. The chain links TRBV30 to TRBJ1-5; 7 bases map to TRBD1. CDR1 is GTSNPN, CDR2 SVGIG, per germline (reference sequence). V shed 3 bases and J 0 bases; nucleotides not matched to a gene: 8. The CDR3 has 16 amino acids.

This CDR3 is CATSKGPSGANVLTF. The CDR3 DNA reads TGTGCCACCAGCAAGGGTCCCTCTGGGGCCAACGTCCTGACTTTC. This sequence joins TRBV15 and TRBJ2-6; D gene unclear. This CDR3 contains 15 residues. Germline CDR1 reads LNHNV; CDR2 reads YYDKDF (reference sequence). V lost 4 bases and J lost 0, with 7 bases in between.

This sequence joins TRBV15 and TRBJ1-2, with unresolved D. Between the trimmed V and J ends, which lost 0 bases and 10 bases, there was a span of 12 bases. Germline V CDR1 and CDR2: LNHNV, YYDKDF (reference sequence). The CDR3 has 13 amino acids. Here the CDR3 DNA reads TGTGCCACCAGCAGAGATCTGGGTTACGACTACACCTTC. Its translation is CATSRDLGYDYTF.

Only one count was recorded for this clone. The rearrangement uses TRBV6-1 and TRBJ1-2, with D possibly being TRBD1 (5 bases). V lost 5 bases, J lost 5 bases, and 15 bases lay in between. Per germline, CDR1 MNHNS and CDR2 SASEGT. The CDR3 has 14 residues. CDR3 loop: CASSWGRSGYGYTF. The CDR3 DNA is TGTGCCAGCAGTTGGGGGAGGTCCGGGTATGGCTACACCTTC.

The V gene is TRBV7-9, the J gene TRBJ2-5; weak D call: TRBD2 (5 bases). Trimming removed 6 bases from V and 1 base from J, with 12 bases in between. Germline CDR1 and CDR2: SEHNR and FQNEAQ (reference sequence). The CDR3 is 14 residues long. DNA of the CDR3: TGTGCCAGCAGGAAGCTGGGAGCCCAAGAGACCCAGTACTTC. It codes for CASRKLGAQETQYF.